Below are 9 T cell receptor beta chains sequenced from a single sample in a study of PD-L1 blockade in urothelial cancer. Time point denoted: peripheral blood 6 weeks after treatment start. Produced via immunoSEQ multiplex PCR; TCRdb's table is partial and in-frame only. The sample has 45,000 to 55,000 clones, roughly 88% seen once; the top ten hold under 2.5%. This specimen consisted of PBMCs, obtained around atezolizumab (anti-PD-L1) treatment. These TCRs come from a man aged 50 to 60 with urothelial cancer.

This sequence joins TRBV11-2 and TRBJ2-5; the match to TRBD1 covers 10 bases. Trimming cost V 5 bases and J 6 bases; bases outside gene matches: 15. CDR3 length: 17 residues. Germline lookup yields CDR1 SGHAT and CDR2 FQNNGV. The CDR3 DNA reads as TGTGCCAGCAGCCCTTCGGACAGGGGGTTCTCTCAGCAGACCCAGTACTTC. Its translation: CASSPSDRGFSQQTQYF.

The chain has TRBV11-3 and TRBJ2-1; D is uncertain. Per the germline V gene, CDR1 is SGHNT and CDR2 is YENEEA. The CDR3 runs 15 residues. Trimming shortened V by 5 bases and J by 3 bases, and 14 bases separated the two germline ends. The DNA for the CDR3 is TGTGCCAGCAGCCCCGTTATCTCCTACTACAATGAGCAGTTCTTC. Its translation: CASSPVISYYNEQFF.

The chain is built from TRBV15 and TRBJ2-2; D unclear. V lost 0 bases, J lost 1 base, and 3 bases lay in between. Germline loops: CDR1 LNHNV, CDR2 YYDKDF (reference sequence). CDR3 size: 14 residues. CDR3 amino acids: CATSRDLNTGELFF. The CDR3 coding sequence is TGTGCCACCAGCAGAGATCTGAACACCGGGGAGCTGTTTTTT.

The rearrangement joins TRBV5-1 to TRBJ2-7; 9 positions agree with TRBD1. From germline, CDR1 is SGHRS and CDR2 YFSETQ. The CDR3 is 17 residues long. The V segment lost 0 bases and the J segment 5 bases; nucleotides outside the gene matches: 12. The CDR3 coding sequence is TGCGCCAGCAGCTTGGATGCCCGAGGGACAGGGTCCCACGAGCAGTACTTC. This translates into CASSLDARGTGSHEQYF.

This rearrangement joins TRBV27 to TRBJ1-2; 7 positions match TRBD1. This CDR3 is 12 amino acids long. Germline loops: CDR1 MNHEY, CDR2 SMNVEV (reference sequence). Trimming cost V 6 bases and J 8 bases; bases outside gene matches: 6. The CDR3 coding sequence is TGTGCCAGCAGCGAGGGGGCGCGAGGCTACACCTTC. This codes for CASSEGARGYTF.

V usage is TRBV30 and J usage is TRBJ1-5; D remains unclear. Trimming stripped 2 bases from V and 0 bases from J, with 17 bases between. The CDR3 extends over 17 amino acids. Germline-derived CDR1 and CDR2 are GTSNPN and SVGIG (reference sequence). CDR3: CAWSPRWQAISNQPQHF. CDR3 DNA sequence: TGTGCCTGGAGTCCCAGATGGCAGGCTATTAGCAATCAGCCCCAGCATTTT. Based on the CDR3 plus reference TRBV30 and TRBJ1-5, the full variable domain is SQTIHQWPATLVQPVGSPLSLECTVEGTSNPNLYWYRQAAGRGLQLLFYSVGIGQISSEVPQNLSASRPQDRQFILSSKKLLLSDSGFYLCAWSPRWQAISNQPQHFGDGTRLSIL.

V gene TRBV18 combines with J gene TRBJ1-1; TRBD1 matches at 7 bases. From germline, CDR1 is KGHSH and CDR2 LQKENI. Germline trimming cut 3 bases from V and 4 bases from J; bases unmatched to any gene: 5. This CDR3 is built from 14 residues. The chain's CDR3 is CASSPGRGSTEAFF. In DNA form, the CDR3 reads TGTGCCAGCTCACCGGGCAGGGGGTCCACTGAAGCTTTCTTT.

The chain couples TRBV28 to TRBJ2-7; weak D call: TRBD2 (6 bases). The CDR3 is made up of 19 amino acids. Germline V gives CDR1 MDHEN, CDR2 SYDVKM. Between the trimmed V and J ends, which lost 3 bases and 0 bases, there was a span of 24 bases. In DNA, the CDR3 is TGTGCCAGCAGTTTCAGCGGGCGATGGAAGACTCGGAGCTCCTACGAGCAGTACTTC. It is translated as CASSFSGRWKTRSSYEQYF. Full variable domain (remainder filled in from reference TRBV28 and TRBJ2-7): DVKVTQSSRYLVKRTGEKVFLECVQDMDHENMFWYRQDPGLGLRLIYFSYDVKMKEKGDIPEGYSVSREKKERFSLILESASTNQTSMYLCASSFSGRWKTRSSYEQYFGPGTRLTVT.

The chain links TRBV5-4 to TRBJ2-5; 7 positions agree with TRBD1. The germline V gene has CDR1 SGHNT and CDR2 YYREEE (reference sequence). The ends lost 0 bases at V and 1 base at J; junction bases unmatched: 0. The CDR3 is 14 residues long. CDR3 amino acids: CASSLGDSQETQYF. CDR3 coding DNA: TGTGCCAGCAGCTTGGGGGACAGCCAAGAGACCCAGTACTTC.